The rows below give T cell receptor beta chains drawn from one sample of a study of blood T cell repertoires in COVID-19. Clones were read by immunoSEQ multiplex PCR, and TCRdb kept only the in-frame ones, dropping some. The table lists under 300,000 clones, around 90% of them singletons. The sample taken for sequencing was peripheral blood. Receptors were obtained from a man between 60 and 75 years old who had recovered from COVID-19. CDR3s include the opening cysteine and the closing phenylalanine or tryptophan. A D gene is named only where the DNA matches it firmly. Clone size is not always given. Where it is, it says once, few, many or a class for expanded clones.

v_call	j_call	clone_size	d_call	cdr3_nt	cdr3_aa
TRBV7-6	TRBJ2-1	once	TRBD1	TGTGCCAGCAGCCCCCCCGGGACAGGAGCAAATGAGCAGTTCTTC	CASSPPGTGANEQFF
TRBV19	TRBJ2-6	-	TRBD1	TGTGCCAGCACACGACAGGGTTTCGGGGCCAACGTCCTGACTTTC	CASTRQGFGANVLTF
TRBV5-8	TRBJ2-1	-	TRBD1	TGTGCCAGCGTACTAGGTCTGACGGGGACAGGTATATTCTATGAGCAGTTCTTC	CASVLGLTGTGIFYEQFF
TRBV9	TRBJ1-1	-	-	TGTGCCAGCAGCGTAATAGACAGAGCGAACACTGAAGCTTTCTTT	CASSVIDRANTEAFF
TRBV21-1	TRBJ2-3	-	-	TGTGCCAGCAGCAAGTTAACCCGGGACACGATAACCTCAGATACGCAGTATTTT	CASSKLTRDTITSDTQYF
TRBV5-5	TRBJ1-1	-	TRBD1	TGTGCCAGCAGCGGACTAAGACAGGGGGGGATGAACACTGAAGCTTTCTTT	CASSGLRQGGMNTEAFF
TRBV18	TRBJ2-1	-	TRBD1	TGTGCCAGCTCACGGACAGGCAATGAGCAGTTCTTC	CASSRTGNEQFF
TRBV28	TRBJ1-6	once	-	TGTGCCAGCAGTTTCGGGAGGGGGTATAATTCACCCCTCCACTTT	CASSFGRGYNSPLHF
TRBV9	TRBJ2-1	-	-	TGTGCCAGCAGCGCGCCTCCGGGTCCCTACAATGAGCAGTTCTTC	CASSAPPGPYNEQFF
TRBV20-1	TRBJ1-1	-	-	TGCAGTGCTAGACGAGCAAGTGAAGCTTTCTTT	CSARRASEAFF
TRBV14	TRBJ1-6	-	-	TGTGCCAGCAGCATTGGGGCAGGGGCAACCCGGACACCCCTCCACTTT	CASSIGAGATRTPLHF
TRBV7-9	TRBJ1-1	-	TRBD1	TGTGCCAGCAGCGAACAGGGGCGCGGGGTGGGTTTCTTT	CASSEQGRGVGFF
TRBV2	TRBJ1-1	-	TRBD1	TGTGCCAGCAGGACAGGGGTTAGCGGTGAAGCTTTCTTT	CASRTGVSGEAFF
TRBV18	TRBJ1-6	-	-	TGTGCCAGCTCACCCGTGGACAGCTCCTATAATTCACCCCTCCACTTT	CASSPVDSSYNSPLHF
TRBV5-6	TRBJ1-5	-	-	TGTGCCAGCAGCTTCGGGAGTTCCAATCAGCCCCAGCATTTT	CASSFGSSNQPQHF
TRBV19	TRBJ2-4	-	TRBD1	TGTGCCAGTAGTAATATAGGGCAGGGGGTAGCCAAAAACATTCAGTACTTC	CASSNIGQGVAKNIQYF
TRBV12-5	TRBJ1-6	-	TRBD1	TGTGCTAGTGGATCTGGACAGGGCTATAATTCACCCCTCCACTTT	CASGSGQGYNSPLHF
TRBV6-5	TRBJ1-5	-	-	TGTGCCAGCAGTTACAATCTTGAGAGGGAACAGCCCCAGCATTTT	CASSYNLEREQPQHF
TRBV16	TRBJ1-6	-	TRBD1	TGTGCCAGCAGCCAATCGAGGGGACAGGGAGGGTCACCCCTCCACTTT	CASSQSRGQGGSPLHF
TRBV10-2	TRBJ2-3	-	TRBD2	TGCGCCAGCAGTCAGGCTAGCGGGGGTGATACGCAGTATTTT	CASSQASGGDTQYF
TRBV5-8	TRBJ2-2	few	TRBD1	TGTGCCAGCAGCAGGGGACAGCTCATCGGGGAGCTGTTTTTT	CASSRGQLIGELFF
TRBV19	TRBJ2-3	-	TRBD2	TGTGCCAGTAGTCGACTAGCCTCTACGCAGTATTTT	CASSRLASTQYF
TRBV9	TRBJ2-5	-	TRBD2	TGTGCCAGCAGCCCCCGACTAGCGCGCCAAGAGACCCAGTACTTC	CASSPRLARQETQYF
TRBV24-1	TRBJ1-3	once	-	TGTGCCACCAGTGCTGGCCTCGGGAACACCATATATTTT	CATSAGLGNTIYF
TRBV10-3	TRBJ2-5	-	-	TGTGCCACGGGGGACTTTCAAGAGACCCAGTACTTC	CATGDFQETQYF
TRBV27	TRBJ2-7	-	TRBD1	TGTGCCAGCAGTTTAAAGGACAGGGGCCCCTACGAGCAGTACTTC	CASSLKDRGPYEQYF
TRBV19	TRBJ2-5	once	-	TGTGCCAGTAATGATCGAGGGGGGGCCCCCCGGGAGACCCAGTACTTC	CASNDRGGAPRETQYF
TRBV2	TRBJ1-5	-	-	TGTGCCAGCAGCCAGGACAGACGTCGGACCCAGCATTTT	CASSQDRRRTQHF
TRBV11-2	TRBJ1-1	-	-	TGTGCCAGCAGCCCCCAGACAGGGAACACTGAAGCTTTCTTT	CASSPQTGNTEAFF
TRBV28	TRBJ1-4	-	-	TGTGCCAGCAGCCTCTCCGGGACACACGAAAAACTGTTTTTT	CASSLSGTHEKLFF
TRBV19	TRBJ1-4	-	TRBD1	TGTGCCAGTACCCAGGGGGGAAAACTGTTTTTT	CASTQGGKLFF
TRBV19	TRBJ1-2	-	-	TGTGCCAGTGGTTTCTGGGCATCCCCCTATGGCTACACCTTC	CASGFWASPYGYTF
TRBV5-1	TRBJ1-3	-	TRBD1	TGCGCCAGCCACACCGGGACAGCCTCCTCTGGAAACACCATATATTTT	CASHTGTASSGNTIYF
TRBV2	TRBJ1-2	-	TRBD1	TGTGCCAGCAGCGGGGGACAGGGGAATCGCTATGGCTACACCTTC	CASSGGQGNRYGYTF
TRBV29-1	TRBJ2-1	-	TRBD1	TGCAGCGTAGGAAATCTCAGGGGGAGTGAGCAGTTCTTC	CSVGNLRGSEQFF
TRBV11-2	TRBJ1-5	-	-	TGTGCCAGCAGCTTTCTAGGGGAAGGTCAGCCCCAGCATTTT	CASSFLGEGQPQHF
TRBV10-2	TRBJ2-7	-	-	TGCGCCAGCAGTCGGGGAGGCTACGAGCAGTACTTC	CASSRGGYEQYF
TRBV7-2	TRBJ2-1	-	-	TGTGCCAGCAGCTTAGACAGGTTCGGTAACAATGAGCAGTTCTTC	CASSLDRFGNNEQFF
TRBV5-1	TRBJ1-4	-	-	TGCGCCAGCAGCTTGCAAGGGGCTTCTAATGAAAAACTGTTTTTT	CASSLQGASNEKLFF
TRBV28	TRBJ2-3	-	TRBD1	TGTGCCAGCCGGACAGGGAGGTTAGATACGCAGTATTTT	CASRTGRLDTQYF
TRBV19	TRBJ1-2	-	TRBD1	TGTGCCAGTAGTATCATCAATTCCCGGGACAGGGGTAACTATGGCTACACCTTC	CASSIINSRDRGNYGYTF
TRBV6-5	TRBJ2-3	-	TRBD2	TGTGCCAGCAGAATTCGGGGGGGCCACACAGATACGCAGTATTTT	CASRIRGGHTDTQYF
TRBV11-2	TRBJ2-5	few	TRBD2	TGTGCCAGCAGCTTAGCCCCCGGGACTAGCGGACCTCAAGAGACCCAGTACTTC	CASSLAPGTSGPQETQYF
TRBV10-1	TRBJ2-3	few	-	TGCGCCAGCAGTGCCGGCGGGGGCGGCACAGATACGCAGTATTTT	CASSAGGGGTDTQYF
TRBV30	TRBJ1-2	-	-	TGTGCCTGGAGTGTTCAAACAGGGCCCTATGGCTACACCTTC	CAWSVQTGPYGYTF
TRBV9	TRBJ1-6	-	-	TGTGCCAGCAGCACTCATACAGGGTATCAAGACTCACCCCTCCACTTT	CASSTHTGYQDSPLHF
TRBV2	TRBJ1-4	-	TRBD1	TGTGCCAGCAGAAGGACAGGAAGGGGTAATGAAAAACTGTTTTTT	CASRRTGRGNEKLFF
TRBV4-1	TRBJ2-7	once	-	TGCGCCAGCAGCCAGCAGACCCTTACAGGGGGGGCCTACGAGCAGTACTTC	CASSQQTLTGGAYEQYF
TRBV29-1	TRBJ2-7	once	TRBD1	TGCAGCGTCGCTCCGGGACAGGGGTCCTACGAGCAGTACTTC	CSVAPGQGSYEQYF
TRBV19	TRBJ2-1	-	TRBD2	TGTGCCAGTTCAAACTCGGCGGGGGGCAATGAGCAGTTCTTC	CASSNSAGGNEQFF
TRBV18	TRBJ1-2	-	TRBD1	TGTGCCAGCTCACCACTATCTTCGACAGGGGACTATGGCTACACCTTC	CASSPLSSTGDYGYTF
TRBV6-5	TRBJ1-1	-	TRBD1	TGTGCCAGCAGTTCTCCGGGACAGCCCTCAAACACTGAAGCTTTCTTT	CASSSPGQPSNTEAFF